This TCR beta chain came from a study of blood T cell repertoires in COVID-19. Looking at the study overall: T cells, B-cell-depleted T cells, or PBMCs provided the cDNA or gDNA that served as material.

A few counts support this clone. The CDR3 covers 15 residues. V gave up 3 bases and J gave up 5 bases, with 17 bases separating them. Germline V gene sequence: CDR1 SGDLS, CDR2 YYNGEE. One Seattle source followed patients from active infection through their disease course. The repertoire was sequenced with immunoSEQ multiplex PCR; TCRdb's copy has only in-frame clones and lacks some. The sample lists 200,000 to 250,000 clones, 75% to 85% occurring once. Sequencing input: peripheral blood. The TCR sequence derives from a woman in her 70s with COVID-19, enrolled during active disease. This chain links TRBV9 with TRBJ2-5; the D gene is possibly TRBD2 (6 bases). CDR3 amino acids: CASSATSGRMETQYF. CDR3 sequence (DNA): TGTGCCAGCAGCGCGACTAGTGGGAGAATGGAGACCCAGTACTTC.